A single sample gave rise to the 19 T cell receptor beta chains below, sequenced in a study of cytomegalovirus exposure and HLA in healthy donors. With 60 Vbeta and 13 Jbeta primers, the PCR was carried out. This table comes from immunoSEQ multiplex PCR, and its TCRdb copy is limited to in-frame clones, with some not included. The table shows 140,000 to 150,000 clones, with approximately 80% occurring only once. Sequenced sample: PBMCs. Source of these receptors: a woman between 18 and 29 years old in good health and CMV-seropositive.

The chain couples TRBV11-1 to TRBJ1-1; 8 nucleotides agree with TRBD1. Germline CDR1 and CDR2: SGHAT and FQDESV (reference sequence). Trimming took 6 bases from V and 7 from J; bases not matched to a gene: 10. This CDR3 contains 14 residues. CDR3 bases: TGTGCCAGCAGACTTCTCGGACAGGGCGGTGAAGCTTTCTTT. Amino acid sequence: CASRLLGQGGEAFF.

This clone was seen a few times. The gene calls are TRBV9 and TRBJ1-2; 8 bases align to TRBD1. V dropped 3 bases and J dropped 8; count of bases not matched to a gene: 12. Germline CDR1 and CDR2: SGDLS and YYNGEE. This CDR3 spans 15 amino acids. In nucleotides, the CDR3 is TGTGCCAGCAGCGCTTTGCGCAGGGGGCGCGGCGGCTACACCTTC. This encodes CASSALRRGRGGYTF.

The chain combines TRBV19 with TRBJ1-5; D unresolved. CDR3 length: 14 residues. Trimming left V 3 bases short and J 6 bases short, with 12 bases between. Germline V CDR1 and CDR2: LNHDA, SQIVND (reference sequence). This chain's CDR3 is CASSIGDGGQPQHF. The CDR3 coding sequence is TGTGCCAGTAGTATCGGAGACGGCGGTCAGCCCCAGCATTTT.

This sequence joins TRBV4-2 and TRBJ1-6, with a tentative D call TRBD1 (6 bases). From germline, CDR1 is LGHNA and CDR2 YNFKEQ. Trimming removed 0 bases from V and 0 bases from J, with 12 bases in between. This CDR3 region has 18 residues. CDR3 DNA sequence: TGTGCCAGCAGCCAAGATTCCCAGGGGAACTCCTATAATTCACCCCTCCACTTT. Protein product: CASSQDSQGNSYNSPLHF.

V usage is TRBV7-6 and J usage is TRBJ2-1, with 12 bases fitting TRBD2. The CDR3 covers 15 residues. V dropped 2 bases and J dropped 5; count of bases not matched to a gene: 1. From germline, CDR1 is SGHVS and CDR2 FNYEAQ. The DNA for the CDR3 is TGTGCCAGCAGCTTACGACTAGCGGGGGACAATGAGCAGTTCTTC. Protein sequence: CASSLRLAGDNEQFF.

As to this clone: Other DNA sequences within the sample encode an identical CDR3. The chain uses TRBV7-7 and TRBJ1-1; D remains ambiguous. CDR3 length: 13 residues. V was shortened by 5 bases and J by 1 base, with 8 bases between the two germline ends. The germline V gene encodes CDR1 SSHAT and CDR2 FNYEAQ (reference sequence). CDR3 protein: CASSINRNTEAFF. The CDR3 DNA reads TGTGCCAGCAGCATCAACAGGAACACTGAAGCTTTCTTT.

V and J are TRBV15 and TRBJ1-1; D remains unclear. The V gene lost 0 bases and the J gene lost 3 bases, with 8 bases spanning the gap. The CDR3 consists of 14 residues. Germline CDR1 and CDR2: LNHNV and YYDKDF (reference sequence). In nucleotides, the CDR3 is TGTGCCACCAGCAGAGACGACACATACACTGAAGCTTTCTTT. As protein: CATSRDDTYTEAFF.

The chain couples TRBV28 to TRBJ2-5, with 7 bases aligning to TRBD1. Germline V gives CDR1 MDHEN, CDR2 SYDVKM. The CDR3 contains 15 residues. V shed 3 bases, J shed 3 bases, and the junction held 7 bases outside the gene matches. The CDR3 DNA reads TGTGCCAGCAGTTTTCTGGGGACAGCAGAAGAGACCCAGTACTTC. Protein product: CASSFLGTAEETQYF.

V gene TRBV28 combines with J gene TRBJ1-2; no clear D. Germline loops: CDR1 MDHEN, CDR2 SYDVKM. Trimming pared 4 bases from V and 0 bases from J, leaving 9 bases between. There are 14 residues in the CDR3. The CDR3 DNA sequence: TGTGCCAGCAGTTCCACAGTTTCTAACTATGGCTACACCTTC. As protein: CASSSTVSNYGYTF.

This chain links TRBV5-6 with TRBJ2-5; 7 nucleotides match TRBD1. The J segment lost 1 base and the V segment lost 3 bases, leaving 15 bases of the junction unmatched. The CDR3 is 18 amino acids. Germline CDR1 reads SGHDT; CDR2 reads YYEEEE. This CDR3 reads CASSYYGQQGSSQETQYF. CDR3 coding DNA: TGTGCCAGCAGCTACTATGGTCAACAGGGGTCCTCCCAAGAGACCCAGTACTTC.

Written as DNA, the CDR3 is TGTGCCAGCACCCCAGGTGGGGGAGGGAATTACGAGCAGTACTTC. Protein sequence: CASTPGGGGNYEQYF. The V call is TRBV6-5, the J call TRBJ2-7; 7 bases align to TRBD2. Germline CDR1 MNHEY, CDR2 SVGAGI. CDR3 length: 15 residues. V was clipped by 7 bases and J by 4 bases; unmatched bases: 13.

This clone appeared a few times. The chain carries TRBV4-3 and TRBJ1-1, with D unresolved. The CDR3 sequence is 15 residues long. Germline CDR1 and CDR2: LGHNA and YSLEER. Trimming stripped 0 bases from V and 2 bases from J, with 10 bases between. Here the CDR3 DNA reads TGCGCCAGCAGCCAAGAAACAGTTTTTAACACTGAAGCTTTCTTT. This translates into CASSQETVFNTEAFF.

The J gene is TRBJ2-1, the V gene TRBV9, with D maybe TRBD2 (6 bases). Germline loops: CDR1 SGDLS, CDR2 YYNGEE. The CDR3 is 13 amino acids. V lost 0 bases, J lost 7 bases, and 8 bases lay in between. This CDR3 reads CASSVAGGNEQFF. CDR3 coding DNA: TGTGCCAGCAGCGTAGCCGGGGGAAATGAGCAGTTCTTC.

The rearrangement joins TRBV7-2 to TRBJ1-3; D not resolved. There are 15 residues in the CDR3. From germline, CDR1 is SGHTA and CDR2 FQGNSA. The ends were cut back, 1 base at V and 1 base at J, with 8 bases in the middle. The CDR3 DNA follows: TGTGCCAGCAGCTTAGACCGCGGATCTGGAAACACCATATATTTT. This gives the protein CASSLDRGSGNTIYF.

The genes are TRBV6-5 and TRBJ1-2, with D possibly matching TRBD1 (6 bases). This CDR3 comprises 13 residues. Per the germline V gene, CDR1 is MNHEY and CDR2 is SVGAGI. V gave up 7 bases and J gave up 6 bases, with 15 bases separating them. The CDR3 DNA sequence: TGTGCCAGCACCTTGGACAGAATTCATGGCTACACCTTC. This gives the protein CASTLDRIHGYTF.

This clone was found once. The J gene is TRBJ1-5, the V gene TRBV5-8, with D unclear. This CDR3 has 15 residues. Per germline, CDR1 SGHTS and CDR2 YDEGEE. Deletions cut 4 bases from V and 5 bases from J, with 16 bases between. The CDR3 loop reads CASSLGGGWDQPQHF. DNA of the CDR3: TGTGCCAGCAGCCTCGGAGGAGGGTGGGATCAGCCCCAGCATTTT.

This clone showed up just once. A read error may account for a junction end that differs from germline. The chain joins TRBV6-6 to TRBJ2-5, with 9 bases aligning to TRBD2. The germline gives CDR1 MNHNY, CDR2 SVGAGI (reference sequence). The CDR3 runs 12 residues. CDR3 bases: TGCCTCGCGGGGGGGCTCCAAGAGACCCAGTACTTC. It is translated as CLAGGLQETQYF.

This rearrangement joins TRBV5-1 to TRBJ1-1, with 7 bases matching TRBD1. This CDR3 region has 14 residues. Losses at the gene ends were 1 base for V and 3 bases for J; bases not matched to a gene: 3. Germline CDR1 reads SGHRS; CDR2 reads YFSETQ. CDR3 DNA sequence: TGCGCCAGCAGCTTGTGGGACAGCGACACTGAAGCTTTCTTT. Translation: CASSLWDSDTEAFF.

In its sample, this clone was seen a few times. The J gene is TRBJ1-3, the V gene TRBV9, with D unresolved. The germline V and J ends were trimmed by 0 bases and 3 bases, with 4 bases remaining between them. Germline V gene data show CDR1 as SGDLS and CDR2 as YYNGEE. The CDR3 length is 13 residues. The CDR3 region has the DNA TGTGCCAGCAGCGTAGATCTTGGAAACACCATATATTTT. Amino acids: CASSVDLGNTIYF.